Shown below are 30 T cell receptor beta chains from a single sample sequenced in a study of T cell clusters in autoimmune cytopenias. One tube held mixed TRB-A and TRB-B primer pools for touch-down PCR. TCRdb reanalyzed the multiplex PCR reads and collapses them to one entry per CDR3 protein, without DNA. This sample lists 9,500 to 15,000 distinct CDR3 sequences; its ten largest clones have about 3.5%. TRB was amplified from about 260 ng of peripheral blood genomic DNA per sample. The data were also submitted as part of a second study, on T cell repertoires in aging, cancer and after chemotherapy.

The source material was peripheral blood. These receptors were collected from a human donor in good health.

Here the CDR3 reads CASSTFSSPKDSYGYTF. The chain employs TRBV27 and TRBJ1-2; TCRdb's D call, TRBD1, is unchecked because there is no DNA. The germline V gene has CDR1 MNHEY and CDR2 SMNVEV (reference sequence). The CDR3 has 17 amino acids.

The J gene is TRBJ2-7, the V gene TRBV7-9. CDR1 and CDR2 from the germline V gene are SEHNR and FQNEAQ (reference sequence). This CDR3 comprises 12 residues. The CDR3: CASSPNWNEQYF.

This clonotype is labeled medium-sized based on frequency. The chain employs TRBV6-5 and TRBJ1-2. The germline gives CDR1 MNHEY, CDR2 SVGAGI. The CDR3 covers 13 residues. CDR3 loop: CASSYSVNYGYTF.

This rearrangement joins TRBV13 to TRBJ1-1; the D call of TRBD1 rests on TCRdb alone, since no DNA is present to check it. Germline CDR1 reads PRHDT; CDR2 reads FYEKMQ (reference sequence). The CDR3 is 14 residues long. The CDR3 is CASNEGRGNTEAFF.

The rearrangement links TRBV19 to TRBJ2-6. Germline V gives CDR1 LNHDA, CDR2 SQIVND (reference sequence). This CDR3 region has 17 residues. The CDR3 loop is CASSIAVSNSGANVLTF.

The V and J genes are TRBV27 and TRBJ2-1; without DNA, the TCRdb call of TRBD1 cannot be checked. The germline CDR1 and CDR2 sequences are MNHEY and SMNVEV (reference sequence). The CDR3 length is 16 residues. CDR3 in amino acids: CASSYWDRGAYNEQFF.

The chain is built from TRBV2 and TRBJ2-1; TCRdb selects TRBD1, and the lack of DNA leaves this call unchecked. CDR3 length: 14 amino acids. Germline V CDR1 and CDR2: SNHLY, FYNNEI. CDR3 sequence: CASSPGRGRYEQFF. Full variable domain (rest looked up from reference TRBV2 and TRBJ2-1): EPEVTQTPSHQVTQMGQEVILRCVPISNHLYFYWYRQILGQKVEFLVSFYNNEISEKSEIFDDQFSVERPDGSNFTLKIRSTKLEDSAMYFCASSPGRGRYEQFFGPGTRLTVL.

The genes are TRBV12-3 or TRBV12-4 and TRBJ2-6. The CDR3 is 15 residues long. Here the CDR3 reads CASSLGLSGANVLTF.

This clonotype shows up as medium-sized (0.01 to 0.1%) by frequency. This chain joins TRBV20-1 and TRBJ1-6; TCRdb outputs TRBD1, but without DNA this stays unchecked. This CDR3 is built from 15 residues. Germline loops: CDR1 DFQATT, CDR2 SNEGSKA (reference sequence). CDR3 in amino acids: CSASPATGADSPLHF.

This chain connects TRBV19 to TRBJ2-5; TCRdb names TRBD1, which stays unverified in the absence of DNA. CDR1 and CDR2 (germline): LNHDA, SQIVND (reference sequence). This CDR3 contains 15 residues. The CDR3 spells CASSIDGTTTETQYF.

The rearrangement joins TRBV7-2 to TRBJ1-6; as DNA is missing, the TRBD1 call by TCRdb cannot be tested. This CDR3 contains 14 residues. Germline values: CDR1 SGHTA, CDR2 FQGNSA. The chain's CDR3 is CASSLLDRARPLHF.

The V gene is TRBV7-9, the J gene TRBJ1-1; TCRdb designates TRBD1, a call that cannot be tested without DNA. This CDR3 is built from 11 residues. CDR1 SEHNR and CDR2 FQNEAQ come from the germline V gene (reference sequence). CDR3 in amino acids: CASNPGVAAFF. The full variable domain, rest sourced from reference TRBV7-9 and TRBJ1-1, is DTGVSQNPRHKITKRGQNVTFRCDPISEHNRLYWYRQTLGQGPEFLTYFQNEAQLEKSRLLSDRFSAERPKGSFSTLEIQRTEQGDSAMYLCASNPGVAAFFGQGTRLTVV.

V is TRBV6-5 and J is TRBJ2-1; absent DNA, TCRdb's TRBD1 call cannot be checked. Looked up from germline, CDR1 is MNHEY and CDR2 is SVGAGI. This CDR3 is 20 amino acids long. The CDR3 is CASTRTVGGGRRGTYNEQFF.

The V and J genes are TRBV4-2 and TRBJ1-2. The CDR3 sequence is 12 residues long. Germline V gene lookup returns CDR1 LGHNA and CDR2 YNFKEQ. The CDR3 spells CASKYGDYGYTF.

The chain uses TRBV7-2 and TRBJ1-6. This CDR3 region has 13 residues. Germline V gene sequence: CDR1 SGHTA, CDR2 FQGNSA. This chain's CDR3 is CASSLGSRSPLHF.

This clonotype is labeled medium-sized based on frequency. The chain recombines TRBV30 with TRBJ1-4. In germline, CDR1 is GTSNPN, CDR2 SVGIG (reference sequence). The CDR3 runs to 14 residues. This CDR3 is CAWSSWVLEEKLFF.

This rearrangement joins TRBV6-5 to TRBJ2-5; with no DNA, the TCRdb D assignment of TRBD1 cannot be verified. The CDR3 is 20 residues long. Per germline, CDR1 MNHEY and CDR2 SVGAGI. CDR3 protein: CASSRDRPSSGVKFQETQYF.

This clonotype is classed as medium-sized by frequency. The CDR3: CASSRDRNTEAFF. The chain joins TRBV19 to TRBJ1-1. Germline loops: CDR1 LNHDA, CDR2 SQIVND (reference sequence). The CDR3 is 13 amino acids.

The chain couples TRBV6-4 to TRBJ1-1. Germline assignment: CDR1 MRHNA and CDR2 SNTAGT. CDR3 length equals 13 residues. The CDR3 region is CASSDYVGTEAFF.

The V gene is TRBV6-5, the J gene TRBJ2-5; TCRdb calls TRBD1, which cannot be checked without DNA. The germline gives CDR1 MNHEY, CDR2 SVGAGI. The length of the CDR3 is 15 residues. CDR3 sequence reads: CASSSQSGGLETQYF.

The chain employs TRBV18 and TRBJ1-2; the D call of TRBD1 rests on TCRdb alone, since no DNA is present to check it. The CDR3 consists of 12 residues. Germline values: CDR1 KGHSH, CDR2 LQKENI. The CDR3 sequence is CASSANRDGYTF.

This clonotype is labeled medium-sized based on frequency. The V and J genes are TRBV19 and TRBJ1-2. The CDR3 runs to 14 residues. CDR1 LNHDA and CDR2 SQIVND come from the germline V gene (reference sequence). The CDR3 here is CASKPPRTWYGYTF. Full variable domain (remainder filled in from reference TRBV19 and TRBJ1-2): DGGITQSPKYLFRKEGQNVTLSCEQNLNHDAMYWYRQDPGQGLRLIYYSQIVNDFQKGDIAEGYSVSREKKESFPLTVTSAQKNPTAFYLCASKPPRTWYGYTFGSGTRLTVV.

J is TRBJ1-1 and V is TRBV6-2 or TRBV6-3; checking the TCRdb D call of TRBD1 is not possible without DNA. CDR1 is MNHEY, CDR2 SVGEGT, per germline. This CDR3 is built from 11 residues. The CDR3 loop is CAISRGAEAFF.

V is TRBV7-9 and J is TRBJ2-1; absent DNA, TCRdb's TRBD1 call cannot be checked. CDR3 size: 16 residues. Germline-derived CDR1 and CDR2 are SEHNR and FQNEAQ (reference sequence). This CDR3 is CASSHTGHYSYNEQFF.

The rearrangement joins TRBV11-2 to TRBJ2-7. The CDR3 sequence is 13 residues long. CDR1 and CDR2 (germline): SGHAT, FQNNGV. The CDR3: CASSLAQSYEQYF. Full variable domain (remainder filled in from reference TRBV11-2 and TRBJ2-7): EAGVAQSPRYKIIEKRQSVAFWCNPISGHATLYWYQQILGQGPKLLIQFQNNGVVDDSQLPKDRFSAERLKGVDSTLKIQPAKLEDSAVYLCASSLAQSYEQYFGPGTRLTVT.

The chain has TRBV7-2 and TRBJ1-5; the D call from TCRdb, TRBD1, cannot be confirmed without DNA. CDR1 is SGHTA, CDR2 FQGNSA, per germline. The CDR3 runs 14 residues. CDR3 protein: CASSLARGNQPQHF.

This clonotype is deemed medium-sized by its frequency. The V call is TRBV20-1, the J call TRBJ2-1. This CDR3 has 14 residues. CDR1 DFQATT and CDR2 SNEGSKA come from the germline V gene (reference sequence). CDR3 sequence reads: CSARDSTKYNEQFF.

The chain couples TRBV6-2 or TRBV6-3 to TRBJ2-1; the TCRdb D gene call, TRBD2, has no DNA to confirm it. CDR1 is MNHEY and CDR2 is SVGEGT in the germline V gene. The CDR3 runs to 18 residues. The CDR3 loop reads CASSSTGTTGGPIEEQFF.

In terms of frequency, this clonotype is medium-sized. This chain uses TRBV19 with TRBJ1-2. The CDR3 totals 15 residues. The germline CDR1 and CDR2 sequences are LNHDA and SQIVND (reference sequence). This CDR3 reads CASIPDGLSYYGYTF.

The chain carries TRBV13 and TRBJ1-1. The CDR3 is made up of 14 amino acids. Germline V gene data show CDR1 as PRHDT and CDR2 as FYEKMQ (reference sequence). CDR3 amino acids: CASSSTVMNTEAFF.